These T cell receptor beta chains were read from a single sample in a study of T cells in Graves' hyperthyroidism and ophthalmopathy. From the multiplex PCR reads, TCRdb called clonotypes with MiXCR, one entry per CDR3 protein. Of some 690,000 distinct CDR3 sequences listed, around 15% are singletons. The specimen was blood. These TCRs come from a man in his fifties or sixties with Graves' hyperthyroidism. The CDR3 runs from the conserved cysteine through the conserved F or W. Fields, in order: CDR3 length, V gene, J gene, CDR3 protein.

cdr3_length: 16
v_call: TRBV9
j_call: TRBJ2-7
cdr3_aa: CASSEGGLAGDYEQYF

cdr3_length: 15
v_call: TRBV10-3
j_call: TRBJ2-7
cdr3_aa: CAIRDTGTVTYEQYF

cdr3_length: 15
v_call: TRBV12-3/TRBV12-4
j_call: TRBJ2-7
cdr3_aa: CASSFGLAGFYEQYF

cdr3_length: 14
v_call: TRBV13
j_call: TRBJ2-7
cdr3_aa: CASSGAVPGYEQYF

cdr3_length: 13
v_call: TRBV3-1
j_call: TRBJ2-1
cdr3_aa: CASSGISNNEQFF

cdr3_length: 14
v_call: TRBV30
j_call: TRBJ1-6
cdr3_aa: CAWTRSSYNSPLHF

cdr3_length: 15
v_call: TRBV7-9
j_call: TRBJ1-6
cdr3_aa: CASSTRTIGNSPLHF

cdr3_length: 14
v_call: TRBV7-3
j_call: TRBJ2-3
cdr3_aa: CAISTGFGTDTQYF

cdr3_length: 16
v_call: TRBV10-1
j_call: TRBJ2-1
cdr3_aa: CASSESSDPSYNEQFF

cdr3_length: 15
v_call: TRBV28
j_call: TRBJ2-3
cdr3_aa: CASSFAGAWTDTQYF

cdr3_length: 14
v_call: TRBV28
j_call: TRBJ2-1
cdr3_aa: CATLRRDRGDEQFF

cdr3_length: 13
v_call: TRBV20-1
j_call: TRBJ1-2
cdr3_aa: CSAGTKWEGGYTF

cdr3_length: 15
v_call: TRBV19
j_call: TRBJ1-2
cdr3_aa: CASSPGRKSFYGYTF

cdr3_length: 12
v_call: TRBV28
j_call: TRBJ1-1
cdr3_aa: CAAQGIDTEAFF

cdr3_length: 15
v_call: TRBV18
j_call: TRBJ2-2
cdr3_aa: CASSPLPTNTGELFF

cdr3_length: 14
v_call: TRBV5-1
j_call: TRBJ1-1
cdr3_aa: CASSVSGTNTEAFF

cdr3_length: 16
v_call: TRBV7-9
j_call: TRBJ2-4
cdr3_aa: CASSPTSGGTKNIQYF

cdr3_length: 14
v_call: TRBV7-3
j_call: TRBJ1-1
cdr3_aa: CASSLSPDGGQAFF

cdr3_length: 16
v_call: TRBV19
j_call: TRBJ2-1
cdr3_aa: CASSPRGSGNYNEQFF

cdr3_length: 17
v_call: TRBV28
j_call: TRBJ2-7
cdr3_aa: CASIPGGIEFSFYEQYF

cdr3_length: 22
v_call: TRBV11-2
j_call: TRBJ2-3
cdr3_aa: CASSSTLPGLAGGSTSTDTQYF

cdr3_length: 15
v_call: TRBV12-3/TRBV12-4
j_call: TRBJ2-2
cdr3_aa: CASWGEGEVTGELFF

cdr3_length: 14
v_call: TRBV19
j_call: TRBJ2-2
cdr3_aa: CASNNRWYAGELFF

cdr3_length: 14
v_call: TRBV3-1
j_call: TRBJ2-1
cdr3_aa: CASSPQGVQPEQFF

cdr3_length: 15
v_call: TRBV11-1
j_call: TRBJ1-1
cdr3_aa: CASSLEGPGRGEAFF

cdr3_length: 16
v_call: TRBV5-1
j_call: TRBJ1-2
cdr3_aa: CASSLAGGPANYGYTF

cdr3_length: 16
v_call: TRBV9
j_call: TRBJ1-2
cdr3_aa: CASSVTQGEDYYGYTF

cdr3_length: 12
v_call: TRBV6-1
j_call: TRBJ2-7
cdr3_aa: CASSDQWDEQYF

cdr3_length: 14
v_call: TRBV29-1
j_call: TRBJ1-1
cdr3_aa: CSVGKQGASTEAFF

cdr3_length: 14
v_call: TRBV14
j_call: TRBJ2-7
cdr3_aa: CASSLSSGSSEQYF

cdr3_length: 15
v_call: TRBV29-1
j_call: TRBJ2-4
cdr3_aa: CSVGEVWEAKNIQYF

cdr3_length: 14
v_call: TRBV20-1
j_call: TRBJ1-5
cdr3_aa: CSASGRTRDQPQHF

cdr3_length: 18
v_call: TRBV6-5
j_call: TRBJ2-6
cdr3_aa: CASSYVPGATSGANVLTF

cdr3_length: 13
v_call: TRBV2
j_call: TRBJ1-1
cdr3_aa: CASVGTLGDEAFF

cdr3_length: 18
v_call: TRBV20-1
j_call: TRBJ2-3
cdr3_aa: CSAQQLSSGRQSTDTQYF

cdr3_length: 13
v_call: TRBV9
j_call: TRBJ1-2
cdr3_aa: CAGSLDRNYGYTF

cdr3_length: 17
v_call: TRBV28
j_call: TRBJ2-3
cdr3_aa: CASSSRGQGLYTDTQYF

cdr3_length: 14
v_call: TRBV28
j_call: TRBJ1-5
cdr3_aa: CASRWGQSNQPQHF

cdr3_length: 15
v_call: TRBV19
j_call: TRBJ2-5
cdr3_aa: CASSTPGLASQTQYF

cdr3_length: 15
v_call: TRBV28
j_call: TRBJ2-1
cdr3_aa: CASSFDEAGNNEQFF

cdr3_length: 12
v_call: TRBV3-1
j_call: TRBJ1-1
cdr3_aa: CASSQATGEAFF

cdr3_length: 15
v_call: TRBV24-1
j_call: TRBJ2-7
cdr3_aa: CATSEPRTGVYEQYF

cdr3_length: 16
v_call: TRBV4-1
j_call: TRBJ1-6
cdr3_aa: CASSARTGNYNSPLHF

cdr3_length: 11
v_call: TRBV29-1
j_call: TRBJ2-7
cdr3_aa: CSVGQNFEQYF

cdr3_length: 15
v_call: TRBV20-1
j_call: TRBJ1-1
cdr3_aa: CSARAQGAANTEAFF

cdr3_length: 16
v_call: TRBV2
j_call: TRBJ2-7
cdr3_aa: CASSDRGTSVLNEQYF

cdr3_length: 14
v_call: TRBV19
j_call: TRBJ1-5
cdr3_aa: CASNPEHSNQPQHF

cdr3_length: 14
v_call: TRBV20-1
j_call: TRBJ2-1
cdr3_aa: CSAKRPSGSNEQFF

cdr3_length: 13
v_call: TRBV6-2/TRBV6-3
j_call: TRBJ2-7
cdr3_aa: CASSFIGDHEQYF

cdr3_length: 14
v_call: TRBV13
j_call: TRBJ2-5
cdr3_aa: CASTWTGEGGAQYF

cdr3_length: 14
v_call: TRBV6-2/TRBV6-3
j_call: TRBJ1-6
cdr3_aa: CASSYSGSNSPLHF

cdr3_length: 10
v_call: TRBV29-1
j_call: TRBJ1-2
cdr3_aa: CSVGQTYYTF

cdr3_length: 13
v_call: TRBV7-9
j_call: TRBJ2-7
cdr3_aa: CASSFQLRPEQYF

cdr3_length: 16
v_call: TRBV15
j_call: TRBJ2-7
cdr3_aa: CATSRDYPQDSYEQYF

cdr3_length: 13
v_call: TRBV20-1
j_call: TRBJ2-5
cdr3_aa: CSAKQDYQETQYF

cdr3_length: 16
v_call: TRBV11-2
j_call: TRBJ1-4
cdr3_aa: CASGADPGPADEKLFF

cdr3_length: 13
v_call: TRBV6-1
j_call: TRBJ1-5
cdr3_aa: CASREAGAQPQHF